This entry is about one TCR beta chain. The antigen this receptor binds is unknown. It has no much larger one-base neighbor in the sample; base qualities were not kept. Blood samples were collected up to 4 times in the first month after transplant and then at least monthly when available. The data originate from a study of graft-versus-host responses after intestinal transplantation (dated by TCRdb to about 2021). Looking at the study overall: The transplants that recipients received were multivisceral, liver-intestinal, or isolated intestinal. Bulk TCR-beta CDR3 sequencing was used to track graft-versus-host and host-versus-graft alloreactive T cell clones in the graft, circulation and bone marrow after intestinal transplantation. Every recipient was given anti-thymocyte globulin induction, then maintenance tacrolimus and steroids for 3 to 4 years. To identify alloreactive clones, pre-transplant mixed lymphocyte reaction products were sequenced and compared with unstimulated pre-transplant donor and recipient T cells. Donor T cell macrochimerism was defined as a peak of at least 4% donor T cells among recipient peripheral blood mononuclear cells. Rather than being sequenced by the commercial service, samples from a few later patients were sequenced in-house on an Illumina MiSeq and processed with MiXCR. A cohort of more than 20 intestinal transplant recipients, including one retransplant, was enrolled, and a few patients lacking pretransplant specimens were excluded.

General conclusions and limits of the study: Conclusions were limited by the relatively low number and heterogeneity of intestinal transplant patients. GvH clones were detected in recipient bone marrow, and some appeared earlier in ileal mucosa or blood, consistent with an intestinal mucosal origin. In patients with donor T cell macrochimerism, the allografts had high GvH to HvG T cell clonal ratios. Early after transplant, declines in HvG clones were associated with peak levels of circulating GvH clones.

Libraries came from the immunoSEQ multiplex PCR assay. For most patients, high-throughput TCR-beta CDR3 sequencing of genomic DNA was performed by Adaptive Biotechnologies. In the source study's methods: Adaptive's ImmunoSEQ software was the source of the TCR sequencing data for 18 patients, while a few other patients were processed with MiXCR and VDJtools. CDR3 nucleotide sequences shared by donor and recipient were removed because the origin of these sequences could not be assigned. At least 2-fold expansion over unstimulated cells and a minimum CFSE-low frequency of 0.002% (template counts) or 0.001% (read counts) were required for clones to be classified as alloreactive. A clone was considered mappable if detected in the sequenced pre-transplant spleen, lymph node, or MLR CFSE-low populations of the donor or recipient. Cumulative frequency of alloreactive clones was calculated as a percentage of all sequences weighted by copy number. Sourced from immuneACCESS, this table was stored by TCRdb with only in-frame sequences that have V and J called. A share of the clones is absent; for the studies checked, an unresolved V gene accounts for under half, and the remainder has no known explanation. The V and J calls and the clone size are those of that table, but D and trimming were determined from the DNA. The sample data list approximately 50,000 clones, and about 90% of these were observed just once. The ten largest clones add up to less than 2% of the sample.

The sample here was PBMCs, taken 26 days after transplant. This TCR was sampled from a human patient who received an intestinal transplant, so some T cells may come from the graft donor.

Here is the DNA: TGCGCCAGCAGCTTGACAGGGTCGGGAAACACCATATATTTT. Its amino acids are CASSLTGSGNTIYF. The chain links TRBV5-1 with TRBJ1-3; a tentative D match to TRBD1 spans 6 bases. The germline V gene provides CDR1 SGHRS and CDR2 YFSETQ. The CDR3 goes from the cysteine to the phenylalanine over 14 residues. Only CDR3 DNA remains: 42 bases, in frame from the first base. Trimming removed 1 base from V and 4 bases from J, leaving 9 bases between the germline ends.